One sample yielded the 22 T cell receptor beta chains listed below, sequenced in a study of cytotoxic CD8 clonotypes in ibrutinib-treated CLL. Assay used: immunoSEQ multiplex PCR; TCRdb lists only in-frame clones, some missing. The sample includes around 70,000 clones, roughly nine tenths seen only once; the top ten take under 4%. Specimen: PBMCs, collected after 12 months of ibrutinib treatment. All receptors come from a human donor with chronic lymphocytic leukemia.

This clone showed up just once. The chain employs TRBV2 and TRBJ1-1; D not certain. The CDR3 is 13 amino acids. Germline V lookup: CDR1 SNHLY, CDR2 FYNNEI. The V end lost 5 bases, the J end lost 5 bases, and 12 bases lay between the germline ends. The CDR3 is CASSMSAGTEAFF. In nucleotides, the CDR3 is TGTGCCAGCAGTATGTCGGCGGGGACTGAAGCTTTCTTT.

The chain has TRBV5-1 and TRBJ2-1, with TRBD2 matching 7 bases. Germline loops: CDR1 SGHRS, CDR2 YFSETQ. The ends lost 3 bases at V and 7 bases at J; junction bases unmatched: 7. The CDR3 totals 14 residues. CDR3 bases: TGCGCCAGCAGCTCAATCCTAGCGGAGAATGAGCAGTTCTTC. This codes for CASSSILAENEQFF.

There are a few counts of this clone. The rearrangement links TRBV28 to TRBJ2-3; 12 nucleotides align to TRBD2. Unmatched junction bases numbered 5, after V lost 7 bases and J lost 0 bases. CDR1 is MDHEN, CDR2 SYDVKM, per germline. The CDR3 runs 16 residues. The CDR3 DNA reads as TGTGCCAGCACGGCTAGCGGGAGGGAGAGCACAGATACGCAGTATTTT. It encodes CASTASGRESTDTQYF.

The chain combines TRBV20-1 with TRBJ2-7, with 7 bases matching TRBD1. Germline V lookup: CDR1 DFQATT, CDR2 SNEGSKA (reference sequence). V was clipped by 6 bases and J by 5 bases; unmatched bases: 4. The CDR3 is 11 residues long. CDR3 nucleotide sequence: TGCAGTGCGGCAGACAGGGACGAGCAGTACTTC. Amino acids: CSAADRDEQYF.

The V call is TRBV19, the J call TRBJ2-1; D may match TRBD1 or TRBD2 (6 bases each). CDR3 length: 16 residues. Germline V gene sequence: CDR1 LNHDA, CDR2 SQIVND (reference sequence). The germline V and J ends were trimmed by 5 bases and 1 base, with 15 bases remaining between them. The CDR3 here is CASSRGGRGSYNEQFF. The DNA for the CDR3 is TGTGCCAGTAGTCGAGGGGGGCGCGGGTCCTACAATGAGCAGTTCTTC. Full variable domain (rest looked up from reference TRBV19 and TRBJ2-1): DGGITQSPKYLFRKEGQNVTLSCEQNLNHDAMYWYRQDPGQGLRLIYYSQIVNDFQKGDIAEGYSVSREKKESFPLTVTSAQKNPTAFYLCASSRGGRGSYNEQFFGPGTRLTVL.

The rearrangement uses TRBV6-1 and TRBJ1-1; D not resolved. This CDR3 region has 15 residues. V was clipped by 3 bases and J by 0 bases, with 11 bases between them. CDR1 is MNHNS, CDR2 SASEGT, per germline. DNA of the CDR3: TGTGCCAGCAGTGACGGACGACTCATGAACACTGAAGCTTTCTTT. It yields the protein CASSDGRLMNTEAFF.

Of note for this clone: At the DNA level, this CDR3 is encoded by other sequences in the same sample as well. The chain carries TRBV5-1 and TRBJ1-1; 8 nucleotides align to TRBD1. From germline, CDR1 is SGHRS and CDR2 YFSETQ. The V segment lost 1 base and the J segment 5 bases; nucleotides outside the gene matches: 4. The CDR3 consists of 14 residues. As DNA, the CDR3 is TGCGCCAGCAGCTTGCTAACAGGGGGGACTGAAGCTTTCTTT. Its translation: CASSLLTGGTEAFF.

The chain carries TRBV30 and TRBJ2-1; 9 positions agree with TRBD2. Germline CDR1 GTSNPN, CDR2 SVGIG (reference sequence). The V and J ends lost 1 base and 16 bases, in that order; junction bases with no gene match: 5. The CDR3 has 11 residues. In DNA form, the CDR3 reads TGTGCCTGGAGTGGTAGCGGGAGAGGATTCTTC. This encodes CAWSGSGRGFF.

This chain joins TRBV6-1 and TRBJ2-5; no firm D call. Germline V gene data show CDR1 as MNHNS and CDR2 as SASEGT. Trimming cost V 5 bases and J 6 bases, with 7 bases left between them. The CDR3 consists of 11 residues. In nucleotides, the CDR3 is TGTGCCAGCAGTTCTTTGAAGACCCAGTACTTC. This codes for CASSSLKTQYF.

The J gene is TRBJ1-1, the V gene TRBV19; D unclear. The CDR3 is made up of 14 amino acids. V shed 4 bases and J shed 6 bases, with 15 bases lying between them. Germline values: CDR1 LNHDA, CDR2 SQIVND (reference sequence). The chain's CDR3 is CASSKEAYMAEAFF. The CDR3 coding sequence is TGTGCCAGTAGTAAGGAGGCTTACATGGCTGAAGCTTTCTTT.

The V call is TRBV7-8, the J call TRBJ1-4; 9 bases are shared with TRBD1. The V segment lost 5 bases and the J segment 7 bases; nucleotides outside the gene matches: 5. The germline gives CDR1 SGHVS, CDR2 FQNEAQ. CDR3 length: 14 amino acids. For the CDR3, the DNA is TGTGCCAGCAGCCCCCGGACAGGGGCTGAAAAACTGTTTTTT. This translates into CASSPRTGAEKLFF.

The rearrangement uses TRBV5-4 and TRBJ2-1; TRBD2 aligns across 9 bases. The CDR3 consists of 15 residues. Germline V gives CDR1 SGHNT, CDR2 YYREEE (reference sequence). The trim removed 7 bases at V and 5 bases at J, leaving 10 bases unmatched. CDR3 nucleotides: TGTGCCAGCCGCTGGGGGCTAGCGGGAAACAATGAGCAGTTCTTC. Translation gives CASRWGLAGNNEQFF.

V and J are TRBV6-5 and TRBJ1-5; 10 bases align to TRBD1. In germline, CDR1 is MNHEY, CDR2 SVGAGI. The CDR3 has 14 amino acids. V trimming: 2 bases; J trimming: 6 bases; junction bases outside the gene matches: 1. CDR3: CASSYRDRGQPQHF. CDR3 nucleotide sequence: TGTGCCAGCAGTTACCGGGACAGGGGTCAGCCCCAGCATTTT.

The table lists this clone with a few counts. The chain joins TRBV27 to TRBJ2-1; TRBD1 matches 9 bases. The germline CDR1 and CDR2 sequences are MNHEY and SMNVEV (reference sequence). The CDR3 has 18 amino acids. J lost 4 bases, V lost 3 bases, and 13 bases had no gene match. CDR3 amino acids: CASSLYVMGQGPYNEQFF. DNA of the CDR3: TGTGCCAGCAGTTTGTACGTAATGGGACAGGGCCCTTACAATGAGCAGTTCTTC.

The rearrangement uses TRBV5-4 and TRBJ1-2, with 7 positions matching TRBD1. Germline-derived CDR1 and CDR2 are SGHNT and YYREEE (reference sequence). The CDR3 length is 13 residues. The V segment lost 4 bases and the J segment 6 bases; nucleotides outside the gene matches: 6. For the CDR3, the DNA is TGTGCCAGCAGCCTCGCAGGGGGAAATGGCTACACCTTC. Encoded protein: CASSLAGGNGYTF. The full variable domain, with the rest looked up from reference TRBV5-4 and TRBJ1-2, is ETGVTQSPTHLIKTRGQQVTLRCSSQSGHNTVSWYQQALGQGPQFIFQYYREEENGRGNFPPRFSGLQFPNYSSELNVNALELDDSALYLCASSLAGGNGYTFGSGTRLTVV.

This chain links TRBV7-9 with TRBJ1-2, with D perhaps TRBD1 (5 bases). The CDR3 runs 15 residues. The germline V and J ends were trimmed by 7 bases and 1 base, with 16 bases remaining between them. The germline CDR1 and CDR2 sequences are SEHNR and FQNEAQ (reference sequence). As DNA, the CDR3 is TGTGCCAGCACCGCGGGGCCGATGAGTAACTATGGCTACACCTTC. Translated: CASTAGPMSNYGYTF. Variable domain in full (rest from reference TRBV7-9 and TRBJ1-2): DTGVSQNPRHKITKRGQNVTFRCDPISEHNRLYWYRQTLGQGPEFLTYFQNEAQLEKSRLLSDRFSAERPKGSFSTLEIQRTEQGDSAMYLCASTAGPMSNYGYTFGSGTRLTVV.

The chain links TRBV27 to TRBJ2-7, with D possibly being TRBD1 (5 bases). The CDR3 runs to 16 residues. The germline V gene encodes CDR1 MNHEY and CDR2 SMNVEV (reference sequence). V was shortened by 0 bases and J by 2 bases, with 14 bases between the two germline ends. The CDR3 region is CASSLSDRSLTYEQYF. The CDR3 DNA is TGTGCCAGCAGTTTATCCGACAGATCTCTAACCTACGAGCAGTACTTC.

J is TRBJ2-7 and V is TRBV4-2; 8 nucleotides line up with TRBD2. The CDR3 is made up of 15 amino acids. Germline CDR1 reads LGHNA; CDR2 reads YNFKEQ. J lost 1 base, V lost 4 bases, and 6 bases had no gene match. The CDR3 spells CASSPGTGGSYEQYF. The DNA for the CDR3 is TGTGCCAGCAGCCCTGGGACGGGAGGGTCCTACGAGCAGTACTTC.

The CDR3 DNA sequence: TGTGCCAGCAGCCAAGCTGGAGGTGAAAAACTGTTTTTT. This translates into CASSQAGGEKLFF. The chain is built from TRBV4-2 and TRBJ1-4; D gene ambiguous. The CDR3 runs 13 residues. Germline V gives CDR1 LGHNA, CDR2 YNFKEQ. Between the trimmed V and J ends, which lost 1 base and 7 bases, there was a span of 7 bases.

The J gene is TRBJ1-4, the V gene TRBV14; 7 bases are shared with TRBD1. V gave up 2 bases and J gave up 5 bases; unmatched junction bases: 8. Germline V gene data show CDR1 as SGHDN and CDR2 as FVKESK. This CDR3 contains 16 residues. The CDR3: CASSQRVDRLNEKLFF. CDR3 coding DNA: TGTGCCAGCAGCCAACGCGTGGACAGGTTAAATGAAAAACTGTTTTTT.

The genes are TRBV11-3 and TRBJ1-2; 8 nucleotides match TRBD1. CDR3 length: 14 residues. The germline gives CDR1 SGHNT, CDR2 YENEEA. V gave up 5 bases and J gave up 4 bases; unmatched junction bases: 6. The CDR3 protein is CASSATGEGYGYTF. For the CDR3, the DNA is TGTGCCAGCAGCGCGACAGGGGAAGGCTATGGCTACACCTTC. The full variable domain, its missing parts supplied by reference TRBV11-3 and TRBJ1-2, is EAGVVQSPRYKIIEKKQPVAFWCNPISGHNTLYWYLQNLGQGPELLIRYENEEAVDDSQLPKDRFSAERLKGVDSTLKIQPAELGDSAVYLCASSATGEGYGYTFGSGTRLTVV.

The rearrangement links TRBV5-1 to TRBJ2-3; D unresolved. From germline, CDR1 is SGHRS and CDR2 YFSETQ. V was shortened by 1 base and J by 5 bases, with 8 bases between the two germline ends. The CDR3 length is 13 residues. The CDR3 sequence: CASSLWPRDTQYF. In DNA, the CDR3 is TGCGCCAGCAGCTTGTGGCCTAGAGATACGCAGTATTTT.